This T cell receptor beta chain appears in the sequencing data of a study of blood T cell repertoires in COVID-19. Profiling relied on immunoSEQ multiplex PCR, and the TCRdb table lists in-frame clones only, not all of them. The sample has 200,000 to 250,000 clones, roughly 84% seen once; the top ten hold about 6.6%. This clone was seen a few times. V gave up 2 bases and J gave up 9 bases, with 14 bases separating them. Looked up from germline, CDR1 is ENHRY and CDR2 is SYGVKD. This CDR3 is 13 amino acids long. V is TRBV10-3 and J is TRBJ2-7; weak D call: TRBD1 (6 bases). Material for sequencing was PBMCs or T cells enriched from blood (not recorded which). This receptor was identified in a middle-aged woman who had recovered from COVID-19. For the CDR3, the DNA is TGTGCCATCAGTGAGGGGGGACAAATCGCGCAGTACTTC. It yields the protein CAISEGGQIAQYF.